This TCR beta chain was documented in a study of OX40 agonist ivuxolimab in advanced cancers. Overall study context: The diagnoses of dose-escalation patients were hepatocellular carcinoma, melanoma, renal cell or head and neck cancer.

Measured with immunoSEQ multiplex PCR; TCRdb has only the in-frame clones, and not every one. This table holds over 70,000 clones, roughly 80% found once. The specimen comprised CD4+ or CD8+ T cells sorted from blood, sampled in a trial of the OX40 agonist ivuxolimab. This receptor was obtained from an adult with an advanced solid tumor such as melanoma, head and neck, liver or kidney cancer.

CDR3 sequence: CSARGIDTQYF. CDR3 nucleotide sequence: TGCAGTGCTAGAGGTATAGATACGCAGTATTTT. The J gene is TRBJ2-3, the V gene TRBV20-1; no clear D gene. This CDR3 comprises 11 residues. With 1 base removed from V and 5 bases from J, the gap between germline ends came to 4 bases. Looked up from germline, CDR1 is DFQATT and CDR2 is SNEGSKA (reference sequence).